Below are 3 T cell receptor beta chains sequenced from a single sample in a study of blood T cell repertoires in COVID-19. TCRdb's table, derived via immunoSEQ multiplex PCR, lists solely in-frame clones and lacks some. The sample carries under 200,000 clones, about 83% recorded once. The sample consisted of peripheral blood. The receptor set was obtained from a human donor in a cohort sampled during active COVID-19.

This clone came up a few times. The CDR3 region is CASSAGTGYQPQHF. CDR3 nucleotide sequence: TGTGCCAGCAGCGCCGGGACAGGGTATCAGCCCCAGCATTTT. V is TRBV6-6 and J is TRBJ1-5; TRBD1 agrees at 9 bases. CDR1 is MNHNY and CDR2 is SVGAGI in the germline V gene (reference sequence). The trim removed 6 bases at V and 5 bases at J, leaving 5 bases unmatched. The CDR3 length is 14 residues.

This clone was observed once. V usage is TRBV9 and J usage is TRBJ2-1; 10 positions match TRBD2. The CDR3 runs 17 residues. With V trimmed by 4 bases and J by 6 bases, 13 bases remained unmatched. The germline gives CDR1 SGDLS, CDR2 YYNGEE. The CDR3 reads CASSPAPLAGVSNEQFF. The DNA of the CDR3 is TGTGCCAGCAGCCCCGCCCCTCTAGCGGGAGTTAGCAATGAGCAGTTCTTC.

The chain links TRBV2 to TRBJ2-7; TRBD1 aligns across 7 bases. The CDR3 is made up of 15 amino acids. V trimming: 8 bases; J trimming: 5 bases; junction bases outside the gene matches: 15. Per germline, CDR1 SNHLY and CDR2 FYNNEI. The CDR3 DNA follows: TGTGCCAGCGACAGGGCTGCCGTTTCTTCTAACGAGCAGTACTTC. This encodes CASDRAAVSSNEQYF. The variable domain in full, completed from reference TRBV2 and TRBJ2-7, reads EPEVTQTPSHQVTQMGQEVILRCVPISNHLYFYWYRQILGQKVEFLVSFYNNEISEKSEIFDDQFSVERPDGSNFTLKIRSTKLEDSAMYFCASDRAAVSSNEQYFGPGTRLTVT.